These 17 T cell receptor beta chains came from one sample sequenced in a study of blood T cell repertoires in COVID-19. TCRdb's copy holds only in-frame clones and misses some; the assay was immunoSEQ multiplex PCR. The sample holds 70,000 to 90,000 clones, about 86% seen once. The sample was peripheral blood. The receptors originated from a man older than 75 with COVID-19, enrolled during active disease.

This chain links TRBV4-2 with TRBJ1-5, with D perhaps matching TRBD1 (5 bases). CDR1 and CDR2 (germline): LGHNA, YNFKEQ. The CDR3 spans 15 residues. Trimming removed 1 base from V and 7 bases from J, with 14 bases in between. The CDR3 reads CASSQVSGNGQPQHF. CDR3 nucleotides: TGTGCCAGCAGCCAAGTCTCAGGGAATGGGCAGCCCCAGCATTTT.

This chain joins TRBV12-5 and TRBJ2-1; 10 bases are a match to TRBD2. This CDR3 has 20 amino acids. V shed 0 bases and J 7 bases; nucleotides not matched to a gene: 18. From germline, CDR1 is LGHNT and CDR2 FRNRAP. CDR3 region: CASGLVRLAGESIEGNEQFF. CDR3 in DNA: TGTGCTAGTGGTTTGGTACGGCTAGCGGGGGAGTCCATCGAGGGGAATGAGCAGTTCTTC.

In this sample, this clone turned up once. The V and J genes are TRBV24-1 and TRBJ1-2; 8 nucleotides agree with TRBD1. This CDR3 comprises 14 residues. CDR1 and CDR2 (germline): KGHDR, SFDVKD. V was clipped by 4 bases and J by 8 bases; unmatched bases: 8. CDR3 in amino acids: CATSETGGSRGYTF. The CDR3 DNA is TGTGCCACCAGTGAAACAGGGGGGAGTCGAGGCTACACCTTC.

CDR3 in amino acids: CASSLGQGGVNTEAFF. CDR3 nucleotide sequence: TGTGCCAGCAGCTTAGGACAGGGCGGGGTGAACACTGAAGCTTTCTTT. The V and J genes are TRBV7-9 and TRBJ1-1; 7 bases agree with TRBD1. CDR3 length: 16 amino acids. The germline V gene encodes CDR1 SEHNR and CDR2 FQNEAQ (reference sequence). The J segment lost 0 bases and the V segment lost 1 base, leaving 5 bases of the junction unmatched.

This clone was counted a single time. The CDR3 coding sequence is TGTGCCAGCAGTGAACCGGCGGGGTCGCCGTTTTTT. This sequence encodes CASSEPAGSPFF. The V gene is TRBV6-1, the J gene TRBJ1-4; D is unclear. The CDR3 spans 12 residues. Germline assignment: CDR1 MNHNS and CDR2 SASEGT. V was cut by 2 bases and J by 16 bases, with 14 bases left in between.

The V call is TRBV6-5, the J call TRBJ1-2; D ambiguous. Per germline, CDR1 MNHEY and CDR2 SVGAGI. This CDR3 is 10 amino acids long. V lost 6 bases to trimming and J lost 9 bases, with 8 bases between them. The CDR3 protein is CASRSDRYTF. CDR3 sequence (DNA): TGTGCCAGCAGGAGTGATCGCTACACCTTC.

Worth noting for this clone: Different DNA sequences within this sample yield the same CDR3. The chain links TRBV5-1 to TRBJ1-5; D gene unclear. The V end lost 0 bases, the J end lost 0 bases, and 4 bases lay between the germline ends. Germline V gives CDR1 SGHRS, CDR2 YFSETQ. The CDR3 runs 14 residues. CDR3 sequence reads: CASSLAGSNQPQHF. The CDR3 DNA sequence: TGCGCCAGCAGCTTGGCCGGTAGCAATCAGCCCCAGCATTTT.

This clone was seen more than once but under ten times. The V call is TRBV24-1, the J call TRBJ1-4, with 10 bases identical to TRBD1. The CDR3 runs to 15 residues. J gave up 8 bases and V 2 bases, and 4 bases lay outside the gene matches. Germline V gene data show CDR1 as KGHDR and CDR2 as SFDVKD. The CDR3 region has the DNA TGTGCCACCAGTGATTCGACAGGGGGCTTGGAAAAACTGTTTTTT. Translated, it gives CATSDSTGGLEKLFF.

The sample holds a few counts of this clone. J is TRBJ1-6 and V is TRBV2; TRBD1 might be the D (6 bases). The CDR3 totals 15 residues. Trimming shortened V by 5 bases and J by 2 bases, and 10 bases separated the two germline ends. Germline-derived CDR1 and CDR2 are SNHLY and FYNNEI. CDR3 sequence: CASSPQGTYNSPLHF. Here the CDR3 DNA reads TGTGCCAGCAGTCCACAGGGCACCTATAATTCACCCCTCCACTTT. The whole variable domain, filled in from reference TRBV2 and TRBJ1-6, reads EPEVTQTPSHQVTQMGQEVILRCVPISNHLYFYWYRQILGQKVEFLVSFYNNEISEKSEIFDDQFSVERPDGSNFTLKIRSTKLEDSAMYFCASSPQGTYNSPLHFGNGTRLTVT.

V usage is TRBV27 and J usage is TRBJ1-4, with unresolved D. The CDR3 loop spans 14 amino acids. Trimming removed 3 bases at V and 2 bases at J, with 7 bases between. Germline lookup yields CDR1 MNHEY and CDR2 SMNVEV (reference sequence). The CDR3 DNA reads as TGTGCCAGCAGTTTGAGGTCCACTAATGAAAAACTGTTTTTT. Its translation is CASSLRSTNEKLFF. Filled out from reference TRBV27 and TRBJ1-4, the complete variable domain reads EAQVTQNPRYLITVTGKKLTVTCSQNMNHEYMSWYRQDPGLGLRQIYYSMNVEVTDKGDVPEGYKVSRKEKRNFPLILESPSPNQTSLYFCASSLRSTNEKLFFGSGTQLSVL.

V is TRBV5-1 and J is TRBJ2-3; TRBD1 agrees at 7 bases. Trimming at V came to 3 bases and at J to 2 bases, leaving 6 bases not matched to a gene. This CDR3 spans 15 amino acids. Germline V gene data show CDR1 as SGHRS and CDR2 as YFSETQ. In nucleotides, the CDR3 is TGCGCCAGCAGCTCCTACAGGGGACCCACAGATACGCAGTATTTT. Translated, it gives CASSSYRGPTDTQYF.

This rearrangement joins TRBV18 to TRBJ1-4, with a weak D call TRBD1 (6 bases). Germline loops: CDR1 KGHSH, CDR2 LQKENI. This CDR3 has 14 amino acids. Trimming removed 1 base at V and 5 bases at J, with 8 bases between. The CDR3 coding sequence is TGTGCCAGCTCACCACGGCAGGGGAATGAAAAACTGTTTTTT. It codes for CASSPRQGNEKLFF. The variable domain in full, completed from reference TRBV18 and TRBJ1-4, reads NAGVMQNPRHLVRRRGQEARLRCSPMKGHSHVYWYRQLPEEGLKFMVYLQKENIIDESGMPKERFSAEFPKEGPSILRIQQVVRGDSAAYFCASSPRQGNEKLFFGSGTQLSVL.

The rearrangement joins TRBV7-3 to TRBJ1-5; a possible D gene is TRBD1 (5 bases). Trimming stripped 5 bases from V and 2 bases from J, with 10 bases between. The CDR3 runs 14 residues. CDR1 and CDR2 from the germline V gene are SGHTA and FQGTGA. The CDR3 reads CASSDSSGNQPQHF. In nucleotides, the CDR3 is TGTGCCAGCAGCGACAGCTCGGGCAATCAGCCCCAGCATTTT.

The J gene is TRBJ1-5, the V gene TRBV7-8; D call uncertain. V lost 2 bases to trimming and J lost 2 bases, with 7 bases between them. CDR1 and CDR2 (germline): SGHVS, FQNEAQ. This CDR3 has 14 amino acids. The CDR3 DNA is TGTGCCAGCAGCTTATCCGGGGGCAATCAGCCCCAGCATTTT. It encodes CASSLSGGNQPQHF.

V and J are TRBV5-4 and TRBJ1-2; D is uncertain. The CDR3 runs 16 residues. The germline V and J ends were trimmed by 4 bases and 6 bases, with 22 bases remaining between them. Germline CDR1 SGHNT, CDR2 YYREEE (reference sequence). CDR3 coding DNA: TGTGCCAGCAGCCCTACCCCCGCGGGGAGGGTCGATGGCTACACCTTC. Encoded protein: CASSPTPAGRVDGYTF.

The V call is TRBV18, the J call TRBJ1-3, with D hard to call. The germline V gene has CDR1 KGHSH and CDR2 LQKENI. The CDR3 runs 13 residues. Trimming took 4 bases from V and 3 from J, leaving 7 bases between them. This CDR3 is CASSLEDGNTIYF. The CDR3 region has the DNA TGTGCCAGCTCACTAGAAGATGGAAACACCATATATTTT.

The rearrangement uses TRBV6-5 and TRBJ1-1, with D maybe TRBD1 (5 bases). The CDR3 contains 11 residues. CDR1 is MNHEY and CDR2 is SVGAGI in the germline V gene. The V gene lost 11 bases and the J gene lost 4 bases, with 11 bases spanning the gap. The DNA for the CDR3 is TGTGCCGGTGACGGGGGCACTGAAGCTTTCTTT. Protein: CAGDGGTEAFF.